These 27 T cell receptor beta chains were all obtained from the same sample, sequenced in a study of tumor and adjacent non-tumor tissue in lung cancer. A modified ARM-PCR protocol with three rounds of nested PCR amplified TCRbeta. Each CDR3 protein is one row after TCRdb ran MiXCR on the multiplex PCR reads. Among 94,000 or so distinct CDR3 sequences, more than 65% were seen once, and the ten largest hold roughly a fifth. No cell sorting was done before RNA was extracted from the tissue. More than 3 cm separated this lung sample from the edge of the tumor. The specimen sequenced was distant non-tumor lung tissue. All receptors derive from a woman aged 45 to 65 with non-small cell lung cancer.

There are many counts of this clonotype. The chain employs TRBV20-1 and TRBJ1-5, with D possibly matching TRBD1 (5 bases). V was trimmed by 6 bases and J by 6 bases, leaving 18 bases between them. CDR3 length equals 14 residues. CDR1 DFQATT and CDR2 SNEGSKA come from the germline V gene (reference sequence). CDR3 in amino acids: CSAAQSREVQPQHF. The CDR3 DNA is TGCAGTGCCGCACAATCCAGGGAGGTTCAGCCCCAGCATTTT.

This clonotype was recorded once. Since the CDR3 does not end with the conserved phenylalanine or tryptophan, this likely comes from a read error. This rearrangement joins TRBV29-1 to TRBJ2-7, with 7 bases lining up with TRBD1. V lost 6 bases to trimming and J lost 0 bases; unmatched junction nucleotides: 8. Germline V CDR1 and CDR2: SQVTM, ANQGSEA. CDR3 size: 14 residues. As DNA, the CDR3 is TGCAGCGTGGCTCAGGACAGGAGCTCCTACGAGCAGTACATC. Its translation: CSVAQDRSSYEQYI.

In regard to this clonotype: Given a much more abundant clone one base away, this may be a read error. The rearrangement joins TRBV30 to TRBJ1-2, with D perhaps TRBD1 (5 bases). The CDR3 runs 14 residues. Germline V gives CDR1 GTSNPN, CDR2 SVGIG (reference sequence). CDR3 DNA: TGTGTCTGGATCCACAGGTGGCCCCTTTATGGCTACACCTTC. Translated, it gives CVWIHRWPLYGYTF.

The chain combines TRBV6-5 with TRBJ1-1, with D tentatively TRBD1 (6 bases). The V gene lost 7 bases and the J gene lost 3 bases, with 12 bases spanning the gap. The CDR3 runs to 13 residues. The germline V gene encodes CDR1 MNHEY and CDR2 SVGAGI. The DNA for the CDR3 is TGTGCCAGCATTAAGACAGGCTACACTGAAGCTTTCTTT. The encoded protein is CASIKTGYTEAFF.

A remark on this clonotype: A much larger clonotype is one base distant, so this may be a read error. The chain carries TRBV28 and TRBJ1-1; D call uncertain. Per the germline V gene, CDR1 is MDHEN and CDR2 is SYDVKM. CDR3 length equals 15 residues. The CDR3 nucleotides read TGTACCAGCAGTTTATTTGTGCCGGGCGGCACTGAAGCTTTCTTT. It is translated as CTSSLFVPGGTEAFF.

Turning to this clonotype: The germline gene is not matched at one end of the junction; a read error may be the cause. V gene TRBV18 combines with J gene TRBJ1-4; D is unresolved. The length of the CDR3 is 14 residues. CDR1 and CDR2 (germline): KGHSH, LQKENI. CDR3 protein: CASSPPRTAEKLFF. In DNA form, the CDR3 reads TGTGCCAGCTCGCCCCCCAGGACGGCTGAAAAACTATTTTTT.

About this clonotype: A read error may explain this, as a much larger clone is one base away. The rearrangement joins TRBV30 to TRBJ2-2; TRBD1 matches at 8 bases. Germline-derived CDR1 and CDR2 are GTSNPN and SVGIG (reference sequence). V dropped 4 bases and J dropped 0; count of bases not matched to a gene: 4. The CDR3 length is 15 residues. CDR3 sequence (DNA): TGTGCCTGGATGACGGGACAGGCGAACACCGGGGAGCTGTTTTTT. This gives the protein CAWMTGQANTGELFF.

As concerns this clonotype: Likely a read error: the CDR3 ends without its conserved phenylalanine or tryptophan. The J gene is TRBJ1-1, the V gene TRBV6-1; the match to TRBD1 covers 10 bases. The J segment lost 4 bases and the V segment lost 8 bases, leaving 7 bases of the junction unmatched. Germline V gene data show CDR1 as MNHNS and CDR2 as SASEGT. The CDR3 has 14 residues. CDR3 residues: CASLGRDRGTEAFL. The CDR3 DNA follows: TGTGCCAGCCTGGGGCGGGACAGGGGCACTGAAGCTTTCTTA.

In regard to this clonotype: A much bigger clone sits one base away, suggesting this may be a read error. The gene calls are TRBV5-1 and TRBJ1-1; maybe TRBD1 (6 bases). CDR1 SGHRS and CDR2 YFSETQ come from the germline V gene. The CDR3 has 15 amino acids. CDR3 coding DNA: TGCGCCTGCCTACCGGGCTTCATAGGGGACACTGAAGTTTTCTTT. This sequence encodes CACLPGFIGDTEVFF.

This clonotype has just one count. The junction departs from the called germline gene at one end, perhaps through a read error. The DNA for the CDR3 is TGTGCCAGCAGTGGGGGGGGGCTAGGGGTGAGTCAGCCCCGGCATTTT. Its protein product is CASSGGGLGVSQPRHF. The V call is TRBV6-1, the J call TRBJ1-5; a possible D gene is TRBD1 (6 bases). Germline V gene sequence: CDR1 MNHNS, CDR2 SASEGT. The CDR3 is 16 residues long.

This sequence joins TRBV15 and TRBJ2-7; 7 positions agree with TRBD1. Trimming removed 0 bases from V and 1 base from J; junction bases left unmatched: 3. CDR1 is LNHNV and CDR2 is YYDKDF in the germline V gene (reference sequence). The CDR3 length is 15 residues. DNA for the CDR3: TGTGCCACCAGCAGAGACCGGGACAGATCCTACGAGCAGTACTTC. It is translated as CATSRDRDRSYEQYF. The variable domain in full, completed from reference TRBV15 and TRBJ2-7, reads DAMVIQNPRYQVTQFGKPVTLSCSQTLNHNVMYWYQQKSSQAPKLLFHYYDKDFNNEADTPDNFQSRRPNTSFCFLDIRSPGLGDTAMYLCATSRDRDRSYEQYFGPGTRLTVT.

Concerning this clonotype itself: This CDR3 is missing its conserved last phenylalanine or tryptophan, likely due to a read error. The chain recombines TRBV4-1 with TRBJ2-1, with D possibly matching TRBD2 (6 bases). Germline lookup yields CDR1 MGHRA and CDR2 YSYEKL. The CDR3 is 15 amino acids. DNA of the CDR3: TGCGCCAGTAGCCTAGATCGAGGGACTTGGGATGAGCAGTTCTTG. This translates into CASSLDRGTWDEQFL.

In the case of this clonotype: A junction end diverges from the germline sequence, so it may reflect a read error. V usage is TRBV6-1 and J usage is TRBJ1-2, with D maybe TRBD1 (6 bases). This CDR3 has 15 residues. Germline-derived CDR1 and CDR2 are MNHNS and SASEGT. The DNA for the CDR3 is TGTGCCAGCAGTCTAACCTGGACAGAGTACTATGGTTACACCTTC. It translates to CASSLTWTEYYGYTF.

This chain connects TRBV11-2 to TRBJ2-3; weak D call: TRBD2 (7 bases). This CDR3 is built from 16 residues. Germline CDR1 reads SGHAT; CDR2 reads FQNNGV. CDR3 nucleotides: TGTGAAAGCAGCTTTTTAGTGGGAGGGGGGGAAGATACGCAGTATTTT. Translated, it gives CESSFLVGGGEDTQYF.

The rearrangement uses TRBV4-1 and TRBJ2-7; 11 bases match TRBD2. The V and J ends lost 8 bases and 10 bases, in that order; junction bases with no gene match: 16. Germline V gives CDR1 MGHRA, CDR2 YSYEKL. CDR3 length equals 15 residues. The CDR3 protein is CASGKTLAGGGDQYF. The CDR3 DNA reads TGCGCCAGCGGCAAGACCCTAGCGGGAGGTGGCGATCAGTACTTC.

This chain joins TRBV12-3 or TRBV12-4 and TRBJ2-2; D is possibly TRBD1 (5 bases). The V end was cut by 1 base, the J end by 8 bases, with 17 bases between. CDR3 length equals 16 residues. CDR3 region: CASSLGTRANTGELFF. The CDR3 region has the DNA TGTGCCAGCAGTTTAGGGACAAGGGCAAATACAGGGGAGCTGTTTTTT.

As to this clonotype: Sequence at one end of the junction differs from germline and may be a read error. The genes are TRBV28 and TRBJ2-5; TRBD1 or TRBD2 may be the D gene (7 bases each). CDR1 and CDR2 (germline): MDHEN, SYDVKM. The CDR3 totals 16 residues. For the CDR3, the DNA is TGTACCAGCACCAAGTTGTCCAGGGGGGGGGGAGAGACCCAGTACTTC. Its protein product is CTSTKLSRGGGETQYF. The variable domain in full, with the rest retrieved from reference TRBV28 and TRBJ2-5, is DVKVTQSSRYLVKRTGEKVFLECVQDMDHENMFWYRQDPGLGLRLIYFSYDVKMKEKGDIPEGYSVSREKKERFSLILESASTNQTSMYLCTSTKLSRGGGETQYFGPGTRLLVL.

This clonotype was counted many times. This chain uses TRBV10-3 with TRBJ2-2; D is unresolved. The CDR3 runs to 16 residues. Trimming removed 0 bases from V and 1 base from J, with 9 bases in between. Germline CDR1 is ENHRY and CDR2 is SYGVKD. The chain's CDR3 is CAISESFRLNTGELFF. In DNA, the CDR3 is TGTGCCATCAGTGAGTCGTTTCGGTTGAACACCGGGGAGCTGTTTTTT.

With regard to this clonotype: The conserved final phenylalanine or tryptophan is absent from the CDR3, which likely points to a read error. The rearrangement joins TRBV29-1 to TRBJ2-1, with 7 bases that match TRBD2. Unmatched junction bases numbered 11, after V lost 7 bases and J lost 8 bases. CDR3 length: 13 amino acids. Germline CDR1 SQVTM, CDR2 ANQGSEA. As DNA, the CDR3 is TGCAGCGACTTTAGCGGGTCGGGCGATGAGCAGTTCTAC. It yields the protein CSDFSGSGDEQFY.

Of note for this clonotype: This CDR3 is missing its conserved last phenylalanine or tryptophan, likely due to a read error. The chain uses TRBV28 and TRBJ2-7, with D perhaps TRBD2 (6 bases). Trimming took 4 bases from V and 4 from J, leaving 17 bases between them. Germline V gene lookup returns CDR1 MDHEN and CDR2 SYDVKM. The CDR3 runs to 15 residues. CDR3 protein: CASSWARDSPYEQYI. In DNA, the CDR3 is TGTGCCAGCAGTTGGGCCCGGGACTCCCCTTACGAGCAGTACATC.

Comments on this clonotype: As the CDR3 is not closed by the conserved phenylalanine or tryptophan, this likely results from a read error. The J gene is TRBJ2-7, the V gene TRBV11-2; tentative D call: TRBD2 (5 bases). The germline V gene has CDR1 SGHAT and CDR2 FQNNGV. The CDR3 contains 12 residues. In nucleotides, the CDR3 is TGTACCAGCAGCTTGAGCAGAGGGGAGCAGTACTAC. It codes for CTSSLSRGEQYY.

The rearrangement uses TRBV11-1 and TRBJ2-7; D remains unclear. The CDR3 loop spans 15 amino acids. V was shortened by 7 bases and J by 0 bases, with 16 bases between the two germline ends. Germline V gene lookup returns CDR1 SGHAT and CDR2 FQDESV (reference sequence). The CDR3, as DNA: TGTGCCAGCAACTCTGATCCTTCAACCTCCTACGAGCAGTACTTC. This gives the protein CASNSDPSTSYEQYF. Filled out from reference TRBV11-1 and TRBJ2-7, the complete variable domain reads EAEVAQSPRYKITEKSQAVAFWCDPISGHATLYWYRQILGQGPELLVQFQDESVVDDSQLPKDRFSAERLKGVDSTLKIQPAELGDSAMYLCASNSDPSTSYEQYFGPGTRLTVT.

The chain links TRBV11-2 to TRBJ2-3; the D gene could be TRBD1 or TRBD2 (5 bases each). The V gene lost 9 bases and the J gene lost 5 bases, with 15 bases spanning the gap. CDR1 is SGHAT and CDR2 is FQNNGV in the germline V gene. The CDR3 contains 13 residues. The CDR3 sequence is CASSRDDIDTQYF. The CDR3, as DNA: TGTGCCAGTAGCCGGGACGATATAGATACGCAGTATTTT.

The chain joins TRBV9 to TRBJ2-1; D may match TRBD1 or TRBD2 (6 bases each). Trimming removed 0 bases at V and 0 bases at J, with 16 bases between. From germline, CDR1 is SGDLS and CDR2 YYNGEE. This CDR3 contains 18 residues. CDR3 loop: CASSVVPSEGGSYNEQFF. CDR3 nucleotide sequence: TGTGCCAGCAGCGTAGTTCCTTCTGAGGGGGGCTCCTACAATGAGCAGTTCTTC.

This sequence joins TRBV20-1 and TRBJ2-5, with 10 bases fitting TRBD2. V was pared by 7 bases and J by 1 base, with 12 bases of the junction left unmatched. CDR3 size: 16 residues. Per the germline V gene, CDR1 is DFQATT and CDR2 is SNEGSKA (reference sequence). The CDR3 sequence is CSDPKLAGYAQETQYF. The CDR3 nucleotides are TGCAGTGATCCGAAACTAGCGGGGTATGCCCAAGAGACCCAGTACTTC.

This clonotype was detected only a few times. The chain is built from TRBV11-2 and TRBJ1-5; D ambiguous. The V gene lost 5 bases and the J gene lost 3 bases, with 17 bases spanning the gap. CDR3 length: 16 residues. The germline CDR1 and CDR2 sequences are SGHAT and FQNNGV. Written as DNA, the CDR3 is TGTGCCAGCAGCCCCGGAACTGCTTATAACAATCAGCCCCAGCATTTT. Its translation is CASSPGTAYNNQPQHF.

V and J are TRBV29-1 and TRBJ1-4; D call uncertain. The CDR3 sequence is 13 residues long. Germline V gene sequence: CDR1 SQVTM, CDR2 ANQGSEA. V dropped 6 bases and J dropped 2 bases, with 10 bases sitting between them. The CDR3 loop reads CSVSRVTNEKLFF. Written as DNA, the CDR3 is TGCAGCGTGAGTAGGGTGACTAATGAAAAACTGTTTTTT.